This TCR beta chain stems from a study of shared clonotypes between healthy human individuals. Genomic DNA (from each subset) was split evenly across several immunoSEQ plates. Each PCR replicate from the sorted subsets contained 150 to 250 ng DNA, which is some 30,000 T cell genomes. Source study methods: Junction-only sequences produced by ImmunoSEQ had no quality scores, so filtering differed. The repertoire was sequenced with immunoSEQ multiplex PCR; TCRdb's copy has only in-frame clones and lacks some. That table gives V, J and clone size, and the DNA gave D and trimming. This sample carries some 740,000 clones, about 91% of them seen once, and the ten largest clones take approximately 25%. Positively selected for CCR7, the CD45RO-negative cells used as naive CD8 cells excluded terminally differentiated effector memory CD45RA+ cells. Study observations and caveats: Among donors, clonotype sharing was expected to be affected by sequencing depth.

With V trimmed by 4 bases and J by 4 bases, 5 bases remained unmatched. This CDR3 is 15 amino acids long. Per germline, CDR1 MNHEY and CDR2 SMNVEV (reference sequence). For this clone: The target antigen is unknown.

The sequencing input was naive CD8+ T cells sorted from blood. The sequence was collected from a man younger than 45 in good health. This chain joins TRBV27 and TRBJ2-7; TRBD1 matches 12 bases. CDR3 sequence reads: CASSWGQGAPYEQYF. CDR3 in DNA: TGTGCCAGCAGTTGGGGACAGGGGGCGCCTTACGAGCAGTACTTC.